What follows are 22 T cell receptor beta chains derived from one specimen sequenced in a study of T cells in Graves' hyperthyroidism and ophthalmopathy. RNA transcripts served as the template for amplifying TCR beta CDR3 regions. The study used the HTBI primer set for a first-round RT-PCR of the TCR CDR3. TCRdb reprocessed the multiplex PCR reads with MiXCR, giving one entry per CDR3 protein. Here the sample spans more than 450,000 distinct CDR3 sequences, less than 20% being singletons. Sequencing was performed on blood. The receptors come from a man aged 40-49 years with Graves' ophthalmopathy.

This clonotype was observed at least ten times. J is TRBJ2-7 and V is TRBV2, with D hard to call. The CDR3 runs to 13 residues. Trimming stripped 7 bases from V and 2 bases from J, with 12 bases between. The germline gives CDR1 SNHLY, CDR2 FYNNEI. The CDR3 loop is CASKRLTTYEQYF. In DNA form, the CDR3 reads TGTGCCAGCAAAAGGCTCACCACCTACGAGCAGTACTTC. The complete variable domain, with remaining parts taken from reference TRBV2 and TRBJ2-7, reads EPEVTQTPSHQVTQMGQEVILRCVPISNHLYFYWYRQILGQKVEFLVSFYNNEISEKSEIFDDQFSVERPDGSNFTLKIRSTKLEDSAMYFCASKRLTTYEQYFGPGTRLTVT.

This clonotype was counted between two and nine times. The V and J genes are TRBV7-2 and TRBJ2-7, with D possibly TRBD2 on 5 matching bases. Germline-derived CDR1 and CDR2 are SGHTA and FQGNSA. V was cut by 2 bases and J by 6 bases, with 14 bases left in between. This CDR3 has 14 amino acids. CDR3 coding DNA: TGTGCCAGCAGCTTATATCGTTTGGGGAGCGAGCAGTACTTC. Translation gives CASSLYRLGSEQYF.

This clonotype has a count of ten or more. The chain carries TRBV3-1 and TRBJ2-1; 7 nucleotides align to TRBD1. Per germline, CDR1 LGHDT and CDR2 YNNKEL (reference sequence). The V segment lost 3 bases and the J segment 9 bases; nucleotides outside the gene matches: 5. This CDR3 region has 13 residues. The CDR3 protein is CASSHYEGAEQFF. The DNA of the CDR3 is TGTGCCAGCAGCCATTACGAGGGGGCTGAGCAGTTCTTC.

This clonotype has more than one count but fewer than ten. The chain employs TRBV19 and TRBJ2-1, with 7 bases identical to TRBD2. V dropped 0 bases and J dropped 8; count of bases not matched to a gene: 10. The germline gives CDR1 LNHDA, CDR2 SQIVND (reference sequence). The CDR3 extends over 16 amino acids. CDR3 nucleotides: TGTGCCAGTAGTATAGAAGGGAGGGCGGGTTACGATGAGCAGTTCTTC. Translating gives CASSIEGRAGYDEQFF.

The CDR3 region is CATADGSSYNEQFF. Here the CDR3 DNA reads TGTGCCACTGCGGACGGGAGCTCCTACAATGAGCAGTTCTTC. The V and J genes are TRBV6-1 and TRBJ2-1; D might be TRBD2 (6 bases). In germline, CDR1 is MNHNS, CDR2 SASEGT. V lost 10 bases and J lost 0, with 13 bases in between. The CDR3 runs to 14 residues.

The rearrangement joins TRBV10-3 to TRBJ2-2, with D possibly TRBD2 on 6 matching bases. The CDR3 totals 11 residues. Germline V CDR1 and CDR2: ENHRY, SYGVKD. The V gene lost 6 bases and the J gene lost 7 bases, with 6 bases spanning the gap. The DNA of the CDR3 is TGTGCCATCAGCGGGGGCGGGGAGCTGTTTTTT. Amino acid sequence: CAISGGGELFF.

This clonotype appeared a few times. The gene calls are TRBV2 and TRBJ1-3, with D possibly being TRBD1 (6 bases). The CDR3 runs to 15 residues. V lost 6 bases to trimming and J lost 1 base, with 13 bases between them. Looked up from germline, CDR1 is SNHLY and CDR2 is FYNNEI. CDR3 loop: CASSVEGGSGNTIYF. CDR3 coding DNA: TGTGCCAGCAGCGTTGAAGGGGGTTCTGGAAACACCATATATTTT. Based on the CDR3 plus reference TRBV2 and TRBJ1-3, the full variable domain is EPEVTQTPSHQVTQMGQEVILRCVPISNHLYFYWYRQILGQKVEFLVSFYNNEISEKSEIFDDQFSVERPDGSNFTLKIRSTKLEDSAMYFCASSVEGGSGNTIYFGEGSWLTVV.

This clonotype was picked up many times. J is TRBJ1-1 and V is TRBV28; D gene unclear. Germline V gene lookup returns CDR1 MDHEN and CDR2 SYDVKM. V was clipped by 3 bases and J by 1 base, with 15 bases between them. There are 16 residues in the CDR3. The DNA for the CDR3 is TGTGCCAGCAGTTTGACTGATCTGATCGCGAACACTGAAGCTTTCTTT. Its translation: CASSLTDLIANTEAFF.

This clonotype was counted a few times. The CDR3 is CAGSEGGRGTDTQYF. The CDR3 bases are TGCGCCGGGTCGGAGGGCGGGCGAGGGACAGATACGCAGTATTTT. J is TRBJ2-3 and V is TRBV5-1; possible D gene TRBD2, 6 bases. CDR1 is SGHRS, CDR2 YFSETQ, per germline. Trimming removed 10 bases at V and 3 bases at J, with 21 bases between. There are 15 residues in the CDR3.

Many counts were recorded for this clonotype. This chain uses TRBV7-6 with TRBJ2-3; D unclear. CDR1 is SGHVS and CDR2 is FNYEAQ in the germline V gene. The CDR3 covers 13 residues. V lost 1 base and J lost 6, with 8 bases in between. For the CDR3, the DNA is TGTGCCAGCAGCTTAGACCGGTTGGATACGCAGTATTTT. It codes for CASSLDRLDTQYF.

CDR3 nucleotides: TGTGCCATCTCGGACTCCGCTAGCGGGTCCCTGGATTTTCAAGAGACCCAGTACTTC. Its protein product is CAISDSASGSLDFQETQYF. The chain uses TRBV10-3 and TRBJ2-5; 8 nucleotides line up with TRBD2. Germline V gene sequence: CDR1 ENHRY, CDR2 SYGVKD. The ends lost 8 bases at V and 2 bases at J; junction bases unmatched: 22. This CDR3 is 19 amino acids long.

The chain recombines TRBV2 with TRBJ2-3, with 12 bases aligning to TRBD1. Per germline, CDR1 SNHLY and CDR2 FYNNEI. The length of the CDR3 is 15 residues. V shed 6 bases and J 4 bases; nucleotides not matched to a gene: 5. Here the CDR3 reads CASRDGTGGADTQYF. The CDR3 DNA is TGTGCCAGCAGAGATGGGACAGGGGGCGCAGATACGCAGTATTTT. Full variable domain (missing parts from reference TRBV2 and TRBJ2-3): EPEVTQTPSHQVTQMGQEVILRCVPISNHLYFYWYRQILGQKVEFLVSFYNNEISEKSEIFDDQFSVERPDGSNFTLKIRSTKLEDSAMYFCASRDGTGGADTQYFGPGTRLTVL.

This clonotype has a handful of counts. The chain combines TRBV9 with TRBJ2-3; TRBD2 aligns across 11 bases. The CDR3 sequence is 15 residues long. Germline V gene lookup returns CDR1 SGDLS and CDR2 YYNGEE. The V and J ends lost 0 bases and 4 bases, in that order; junction bases with no gene match: 1. Here the CDR3 DNA reads TGTGCCAGCAGCGTAGAACTAGCGGGAGCAGATACGCAGTATTTT. This gives the protein CASSVELAGADTQYF.

The V and J genes are TRBV28 and TRBJ1-4; D unclear. The CDR3 is 14 amino acids. V gave up 3 bases and J gave up 8 bases, with 13 bases separating them. The germline gives CDR1 MDHEN, CDR2 SYDVKM. CDR3 nucleotides: TGTGCCAGCAGTTTTAAGTGGGCGAACGAAAAACTGTTTTTT. Translation: CASSFKWANEKLFF.

This clonotype was found many times. The chain is built from TRBV12-3 or TRBV12-4 and TRBJ2-7; 9 bases match TRBD2. The V segment lost 3 bases and the J segment 3 bases; nucleotides outside the gene matches: 9. The CDR3 is made up of 16 amino acids. The CDR3 loop reads CASSLGSGSTNYEQYF. In nucleotides, the CDR3 is TGTGCCAGCAGTTTGGGTAGCGGGAGCACGAACTACGAGCAGTACTTC.

This clonotype was seen more than once but under ten times. The chain couples TRBV6-5 to TRBJ2-3, with 7 bases fitting TRBD1. CDR3 length: 15 residues. J was trimmed by 2 bases and V by 1 base; bases with no gene match: 3. Germline V gene sequence: CDR1 MNHEY, CDR2 SVGAGI. The CDR3 reads CASSYWDSHTDTQYF. For the CDR3, the DNA is TGTGCCAGCAGTTACTGGGACAGCCACACAGATACGCAGTATTTT.

There are a few counts of this clonotype. For the CDR3, the DNA is TGCAGCGTCCTACAGAGCTCCTACGAGCAGTACTTC. This codes for CSVLQSSYEQYF. The chain employs TRBV29-1 and TRBJ2-7, with D unresolved. V was shortened by 6 bases and J by 0 bases, with 9 bases between the two germline ends. The V gene's germline CDR1 is SQVTM and CDR2 ANQGSEA. The CDR3 is 12 amino acids.

This clonotype turned up a few times. The chain recombines TRBV6-1 with TRBJ1-5; unclear D gene. Germline V lookup: CDR1 MNHNS, CDR2 SASEGT. The CDR3 totals 16 residues. V was clipped by 6 bases and J by 0 bases, with 15 bases between them. The CDR3 DNA reads TGTGCCAGCAGCCCCCTCCCAGGTCATAGCAATCAGCCCCAGCATTTT. Translating gives CASSPLPGHSNQPQHF.

This clonotype occurred many times. The chain couples TRBV27 to TRBJ1-5; no definite D call. V was clipped by 4 bases and J by 4 bases, with 14 bases between them. Germline CDR1 and CDR2: MNHEY and SMNVEV (reference sequence). This CDR3 has 15 residues. The CDR3 region is CASSYFAFLNQPQHF. DNA of the CDR3: TGTGCCAGCAGTTATTTCGCGTTCTTAAATCAGCCCCAGCATTTT.

The chain joins TRBV27 to TRBJ2-5; D is possibly TRBD2 (6 bases). The germline V and J ends were trimmed by 3 bases and 5 bases, with 13 bases remaining between them. CDR3 length: 14 residues. Germline V gene data show CDR1 as MNHEY and CDR2 as SMNVEV (reference sequence). The CDR3 protein is CASSLINGGETQYF. DNA for the CDR3: TGTGCCAGCAGTTTGATCAATGGGGGGGAGACCCAGTACTTC.

A few counts support this clonotype. The rearrangement joins TRBV12-5 to TRBJ1-1; D is unclear. Germline V CDR1 and CDR2: LGHNT, FRNRAP. The CDR3 runs to 13 residues. V lost 2 bases and J lost 6, with 10 bases in between. The DNA for the CDR3 is TGTGCTAGTGGTTTGTTTGAGGGATCTGAAGCTTTCTTT. Encoded protein: CASGLFEGSEAFF.

V usage is TRBV12-3 or TRBV12-4 and J usage is TRBJ1-3; D remains ambiguous. The CDR3 totals 14 residues. V was cut by 5 bases and J by 4 bases, with 12 bases left in between. CDR3 nucleotides: TGTGCCAGCAGTGGCTTAGGGTTCGGAAACACCATATATTTT. Translation gives CASSGLGFGNTIYF.